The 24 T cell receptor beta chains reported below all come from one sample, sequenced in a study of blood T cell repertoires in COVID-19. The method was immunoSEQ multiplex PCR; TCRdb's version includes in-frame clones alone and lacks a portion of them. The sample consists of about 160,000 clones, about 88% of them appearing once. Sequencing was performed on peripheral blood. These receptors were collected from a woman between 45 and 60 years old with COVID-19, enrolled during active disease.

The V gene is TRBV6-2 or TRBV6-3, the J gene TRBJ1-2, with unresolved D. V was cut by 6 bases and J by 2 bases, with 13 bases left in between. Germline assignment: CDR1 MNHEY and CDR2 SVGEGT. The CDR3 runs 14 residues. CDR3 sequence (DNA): TGTGCCAGCAGCTGGCCCGGGAAGAACTATGGCTACACCTTC. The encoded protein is CASSWPGKNYGYTF.

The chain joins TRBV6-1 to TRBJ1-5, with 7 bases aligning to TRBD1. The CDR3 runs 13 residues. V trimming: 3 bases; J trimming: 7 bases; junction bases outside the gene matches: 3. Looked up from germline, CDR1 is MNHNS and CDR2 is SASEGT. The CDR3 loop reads CASSETGPQPQHF. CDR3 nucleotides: TGTGCCAGCAGTGAGACAGGGCCACAGCCCCAGCATTTT.

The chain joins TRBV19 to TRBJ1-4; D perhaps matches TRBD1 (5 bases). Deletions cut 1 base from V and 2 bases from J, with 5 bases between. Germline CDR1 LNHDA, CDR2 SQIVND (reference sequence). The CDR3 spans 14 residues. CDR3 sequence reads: CASSIGQTNEKLFF. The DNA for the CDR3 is TGTGCCAGTAGTATAGGACAGACTAATGAAAAACTGTTTTTT.

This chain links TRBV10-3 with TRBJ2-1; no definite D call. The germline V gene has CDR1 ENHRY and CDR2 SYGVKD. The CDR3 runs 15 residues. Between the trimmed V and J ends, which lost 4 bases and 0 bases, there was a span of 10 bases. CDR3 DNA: TGTGCCATCAGTGGACCGTCTAGCTCCTACAATGAGCAGTTCTTC. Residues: CAISGPSSSYNEQFF.

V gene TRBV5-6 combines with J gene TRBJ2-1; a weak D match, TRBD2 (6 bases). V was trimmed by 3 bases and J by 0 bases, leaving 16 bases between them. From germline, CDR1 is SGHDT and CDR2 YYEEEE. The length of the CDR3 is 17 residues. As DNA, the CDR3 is TGTGCCAGCAGCTCACTAGCCCGGGGAAGCTCCTACAATGAGCAGTTCTTC. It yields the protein CASSSLARGSSYNEQFF.

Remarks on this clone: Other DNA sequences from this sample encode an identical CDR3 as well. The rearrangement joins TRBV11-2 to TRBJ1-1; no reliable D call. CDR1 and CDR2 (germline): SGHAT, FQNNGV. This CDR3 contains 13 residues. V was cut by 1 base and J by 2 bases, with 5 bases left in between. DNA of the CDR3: TGTGCCAGCAGCTTAGGAGGAAACACTGAAGCTTTCTTT. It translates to CASSLGGNTEAFF.

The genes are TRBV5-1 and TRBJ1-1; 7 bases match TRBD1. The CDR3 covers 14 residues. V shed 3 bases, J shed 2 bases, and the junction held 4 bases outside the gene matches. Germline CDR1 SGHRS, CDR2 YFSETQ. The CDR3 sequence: CASSSDRFNTEAFF. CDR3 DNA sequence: TGCGCCAGCAGCTCGGACAGGTTCAACACTGAAGCTTTCTTT.

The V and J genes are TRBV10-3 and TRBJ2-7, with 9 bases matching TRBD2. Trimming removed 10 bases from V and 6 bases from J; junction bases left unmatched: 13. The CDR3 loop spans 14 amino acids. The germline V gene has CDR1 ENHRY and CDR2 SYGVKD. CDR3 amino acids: CATEPGLASGEQYF. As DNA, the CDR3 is TGTGCCACAGAGCCGGGACTAGCCTCCGGCGAGCAGTACTTC.

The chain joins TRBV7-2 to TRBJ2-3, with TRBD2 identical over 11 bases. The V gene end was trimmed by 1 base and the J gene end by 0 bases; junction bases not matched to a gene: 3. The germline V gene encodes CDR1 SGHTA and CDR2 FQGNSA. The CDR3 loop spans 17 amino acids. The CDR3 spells CASSLGLAGSSTDTQYF. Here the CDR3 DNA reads TGTGCCAGCAGCTTAGGACTAGCGGGGTCTAGCACAGATACGCAGTATTTT.

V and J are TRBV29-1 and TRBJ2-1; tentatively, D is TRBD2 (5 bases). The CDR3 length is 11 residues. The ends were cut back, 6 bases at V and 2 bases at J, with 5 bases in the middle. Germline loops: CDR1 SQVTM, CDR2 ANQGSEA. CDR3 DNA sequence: TGCAGCGTCGGGACCTACAATGAGCAGTTCTTC. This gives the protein CSVGTYNEQFF.

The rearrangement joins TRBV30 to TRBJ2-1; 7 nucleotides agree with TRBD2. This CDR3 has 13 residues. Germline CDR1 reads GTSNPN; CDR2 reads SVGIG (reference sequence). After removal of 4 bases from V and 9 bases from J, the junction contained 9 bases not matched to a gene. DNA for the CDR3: TGTGCCTGGAACGGGCGGGGGTTTGGTGAGCAGTTCTTC. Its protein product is CAWNGRGFGEQFF.

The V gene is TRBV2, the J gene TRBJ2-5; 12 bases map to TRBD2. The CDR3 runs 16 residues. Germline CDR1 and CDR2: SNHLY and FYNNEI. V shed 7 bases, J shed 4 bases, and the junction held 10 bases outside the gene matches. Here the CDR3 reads CASKERLAGARETQYF. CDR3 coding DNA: TGTGCCAGCAAAGAGCGACTAGCGGGGGCCAGAGAGACCCAGTACTTC.

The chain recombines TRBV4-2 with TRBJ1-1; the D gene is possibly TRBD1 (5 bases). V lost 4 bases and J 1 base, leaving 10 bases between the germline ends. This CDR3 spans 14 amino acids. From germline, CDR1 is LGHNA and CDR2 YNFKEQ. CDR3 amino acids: CASSPAGQNTEAFF. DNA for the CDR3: TGTGCCAGCAGCCCGGCAGGGCAGAACACTGAAGCTTTCTTT.

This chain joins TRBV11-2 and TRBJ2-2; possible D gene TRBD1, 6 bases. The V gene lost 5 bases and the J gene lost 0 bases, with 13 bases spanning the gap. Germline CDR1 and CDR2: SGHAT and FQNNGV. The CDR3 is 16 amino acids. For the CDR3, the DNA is TGTGCCAGCAGCGTACAAACAGGGACGAACACCGGGGAGCTGTTTTTT. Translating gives CASSVQTGTNTGELFF.

The CDR3 DNA is TGTGCCAGCAGTCGTAGGTGGGGGCCCTTAGGCTACACCTTC. Its translation: CASSRRWGPLGYTF. V and J are TRBV9 and TRBJ1-2, with D perhaps matching TRBD1 (6 bases). There are 14 residues in the CDR3. V lost 5 bases to trimming and J lost 8 bases, with 19 bases between them. Per the germline V gene, CDR1 is SGDLS and CDR2 is YYNGEE. The full variable domain, with the rest looked up from reference TRBV9 and TRBJ1-2, is DSGVTQTPKHLITATGQRVTLRCSPRSGDLSVYWYQQSLDQGLQFLIQYYNGEERAKGNILERFSAQQFPDLHSELNLSSLELGDSALYFCASSRRWGPLGYTFGSGTRLTVV.

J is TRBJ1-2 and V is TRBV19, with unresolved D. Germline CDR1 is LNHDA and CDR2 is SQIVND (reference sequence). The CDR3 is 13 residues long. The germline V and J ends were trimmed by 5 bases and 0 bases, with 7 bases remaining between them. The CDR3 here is CASSPQTNYGYTF. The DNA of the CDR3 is TGTGCCAGTAGTCCACAGACTAACTATGGCTACACCTTC. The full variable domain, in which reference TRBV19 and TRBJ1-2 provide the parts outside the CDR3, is DGGITQSPKYLFRKEGQNVTLSCEQNLNHDAMYWYRQDPGQGLRLIYYSQIVNDFQKGDIAEGYSVSREKKESFPLTVTSAQKNPTAFYLCASSPQTNYGYTFGSGTRLTVV.

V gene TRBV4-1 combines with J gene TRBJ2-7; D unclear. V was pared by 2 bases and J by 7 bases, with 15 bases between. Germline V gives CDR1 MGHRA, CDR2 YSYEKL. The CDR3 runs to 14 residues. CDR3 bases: TGCGCCAGCAGCCAAACCTCTACAGTGAAAGAGCAGTACTTC. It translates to CASSQTSTVKEQYF.

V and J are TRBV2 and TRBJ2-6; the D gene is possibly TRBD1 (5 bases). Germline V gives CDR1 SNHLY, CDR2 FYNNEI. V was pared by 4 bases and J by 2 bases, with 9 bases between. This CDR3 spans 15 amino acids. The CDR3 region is CASSGQGTGANVLTF. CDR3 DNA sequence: TGTGCCAGCAGTGGCCAGGGAACTGGGGCCAACGTCCTGACTTTC. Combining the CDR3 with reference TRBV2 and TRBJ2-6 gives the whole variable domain EPEVTQTPSHQVTQMGQEVILRCVPISNHLYFYWYRQILGQKVEFLVSFYNNEISEKSEIFDDQFSVERPDGSNFTLKIRSTKLEDSAMYFCASSGQGTGANVLTFGAGSRLTVL.

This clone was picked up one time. In DNA form, the CDR3 reads TGTGCCAGCAGTTTCGCCAGGGTGCGGTTCTTC. This codes for CASSFARVRFF. This chain uses TRBV12-3 or TRBV12-4 with TRBJ2-1, with D possibly TRBD1 on 5 matching bases. V dropped 3 bases and J dropped 15 bases, with 12 bases sitting between them. The CDR3 consists of 11 residues.

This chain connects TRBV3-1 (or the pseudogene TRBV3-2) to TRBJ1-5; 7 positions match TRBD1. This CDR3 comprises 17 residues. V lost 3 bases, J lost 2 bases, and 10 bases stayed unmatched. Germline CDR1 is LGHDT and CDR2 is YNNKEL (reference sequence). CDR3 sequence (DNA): TGTGCCAGCAGCCAGCAAGGGGCAGGGGGTGGCAATCAGCCCCAGCATTTT. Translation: CASSQQGAGGGNQPQHF.

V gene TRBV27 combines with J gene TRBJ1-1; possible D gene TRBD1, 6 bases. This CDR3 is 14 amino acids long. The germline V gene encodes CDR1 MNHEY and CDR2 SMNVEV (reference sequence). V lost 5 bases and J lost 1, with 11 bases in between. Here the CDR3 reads CASSLRGENTEAFF. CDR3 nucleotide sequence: TGTGCCAGCAGTCTCAGGGGCGAGAACACTGAAGCTTTCTTT.

CDR3 DNA sequence: TGTGCCAGCAGCTCTCGTATCCAACAGGGGACCGGGAGCAATGAGCAGTTCTTC. It codes for CASSSRIQQGTGSNEQFF. V is TRBV7-9 and J is TRBJ2-1; a possible D gene is TRBD1 (7 bases). The CDR3 length is 18 residues. The germline V gene has CDR1 SEHNR and CDR2 FQNEAQ (reference sequence). The ends were cut back, 4 bases at V and 6 bases at J, with 25 bases in the middle.

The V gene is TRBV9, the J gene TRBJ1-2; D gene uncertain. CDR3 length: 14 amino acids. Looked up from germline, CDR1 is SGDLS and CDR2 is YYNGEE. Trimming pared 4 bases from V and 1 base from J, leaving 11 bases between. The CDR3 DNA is TGTGCCAGCAGCCCGGGAGGGCTTAACTATGGCTACACCTTC. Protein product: CASSPGGLNYGYTF.

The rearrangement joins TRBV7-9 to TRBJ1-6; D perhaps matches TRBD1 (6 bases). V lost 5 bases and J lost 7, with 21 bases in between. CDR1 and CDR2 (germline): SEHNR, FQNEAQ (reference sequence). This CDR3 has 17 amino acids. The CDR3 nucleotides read TGTGCCAGCAGCCCCCGAGACGGCAGGGGAGGGAATTCACCCCTCCACTTT. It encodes CASSPRDGRGGNSPLHF.